Included here is one TCR beta chain sequence, with context. Its cognate antigen is unknown. Noted treatment: oral pan-JAK inhibitor, 5-10 mg twice daily. The sorting of PBMCs gave CD4+ and CD8+ T cells. This CDR3 is built from 16 residues. The V segment lost 0 bases and the J segment 5 bases; nucleotides outside the gene matches: 8. From germline, CDR1 is SGDLS and CDR2 YYNGEE. These data come from a study of CD8+ T cells in alopecia areata. Study-level background: At a dose of 5 to 10 mg twice daily, oral tofacitinib was given to treated patients.

Study-wide results and caveats: Uncertainty remains about how baseline CD8+ expansion links to response, with one nonresponder.

After isolation, RNA underwent reverse transcription to generate cDNA as the sequencing template. TCRdb's copy holds only in-frame clones and misses some; the assay was immunoSEQ multiplex PCR. The repertoire holds more than 200,000 clones, with 64% as singletons. The gene calls are TRBV9 and TRBJ2-3, with TRBD2 identical over 8 bases. The clonotype originates from a human donor with alopecia areata. This specimen consisted of CD4+ T cells sorted from blood, obtained at week 4, from a patient treated with tofacitinib. This CDR3 reads CASSVDNGGAGDTQYF. CDR3 nucleotide sequence: TGTGCCAGCAGCGTAGACAACGGGGGGGCCGGAGATACGCAGTATTTT.